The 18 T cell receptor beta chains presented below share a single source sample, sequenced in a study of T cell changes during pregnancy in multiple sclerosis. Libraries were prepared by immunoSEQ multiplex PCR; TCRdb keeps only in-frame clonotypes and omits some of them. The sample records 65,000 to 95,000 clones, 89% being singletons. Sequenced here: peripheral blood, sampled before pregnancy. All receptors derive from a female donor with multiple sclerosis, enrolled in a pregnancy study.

The CDR3 loop reads CASSFWDRAYNEQFF. In DNA, the CDR3 is TGTGCCAGCAGCTTTTGGGACAGGGCCTACAATGAGCAGTTCTTC. V is TRBV11-2 and J is TRBJ2-1, with 9 bases aligning to TRBD1. Trimming took 3 bases from V and 2 from J; bases not matched to a gene: 2. The CDR3 has 15 amino acids. Germline CDR1 reads SGHAT; CDR2 reads FQNNGV.

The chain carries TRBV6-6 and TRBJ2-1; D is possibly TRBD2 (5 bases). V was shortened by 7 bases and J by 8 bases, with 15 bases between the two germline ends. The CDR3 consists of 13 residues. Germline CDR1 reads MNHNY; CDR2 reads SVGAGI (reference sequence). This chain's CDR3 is CASNVLGSDEQFF. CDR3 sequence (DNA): TGTGCCAGCAATGTACTGGGGAGCGATGAGCAGTTCTTC.

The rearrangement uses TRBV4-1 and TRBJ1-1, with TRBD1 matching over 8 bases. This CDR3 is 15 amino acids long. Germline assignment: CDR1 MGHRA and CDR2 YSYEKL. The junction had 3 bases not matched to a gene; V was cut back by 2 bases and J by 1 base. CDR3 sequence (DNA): TGCGCCAGCAGCCAATCGGGGACAGGGAACACTGAAGCTTTCTTT. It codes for CASSQSGTGNTEAFF.

The CDR3 DNA sequence: TGTGCCAGCAGAGGGACAGGGTCAACGAATGAGCAGTTCTTC. Translating gives CASRGTGSTNEQFF. The V call is TRBV2, the J call TRBJ2-1; TRBD1 matches 9 bases. The J segment lost 7 bases and the V segment lost 6 bases, leaving 7 bases of the junction unmatched. The CDR3 loop spans 14 amino acids. CDR1 and CDR2 (germline): SNHLY, FYNNEI. Looking up the rest from reference TRBV2 and TRBJ2-1 gives the full variable domain: EPEVTQTPSHQVTQMGQEVILRCVPISNHLYFYWYRQILGQKVEFLVSFYNNEISEKSEIFDDQFSVERPDGSNFTLKIRSTKLEDSAMYFCASRGTGSTNEQFFGPGTRLTVL.

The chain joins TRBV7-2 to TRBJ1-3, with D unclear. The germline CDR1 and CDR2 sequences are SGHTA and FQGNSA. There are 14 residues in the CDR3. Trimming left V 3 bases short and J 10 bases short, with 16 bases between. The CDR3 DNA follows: TGTGCCAGCAGCTTCTTAGGAGCAGGAGGTACCATATATTTT. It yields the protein CASSFLGAGGTIYF.

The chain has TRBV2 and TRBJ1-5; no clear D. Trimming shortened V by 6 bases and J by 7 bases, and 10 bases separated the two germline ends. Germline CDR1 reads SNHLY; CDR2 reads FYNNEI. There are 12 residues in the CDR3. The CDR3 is CASSWGGQPQHF. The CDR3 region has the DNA TGTGCCAGCAGCTGGGGAGGACAGCCCCAGCATTTT.

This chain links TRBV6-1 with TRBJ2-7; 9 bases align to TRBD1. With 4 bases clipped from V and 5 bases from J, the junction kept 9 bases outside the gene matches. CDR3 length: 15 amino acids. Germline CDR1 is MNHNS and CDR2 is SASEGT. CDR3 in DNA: TGTGCCAGCAGTGTCGAGCTACAGGGGGCACACGAGCAGTACTTC. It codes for CASSVELQGAHEQYF.

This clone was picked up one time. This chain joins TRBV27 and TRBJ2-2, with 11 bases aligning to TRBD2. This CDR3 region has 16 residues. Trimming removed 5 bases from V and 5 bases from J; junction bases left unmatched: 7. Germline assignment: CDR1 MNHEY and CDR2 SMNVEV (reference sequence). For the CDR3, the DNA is TGTGCCAGCAGTGTTAGCGGGGGGGCCTTAACCGGGGAGCTGTTTTTT. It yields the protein CASSVSGGALTGELFF.

For the CDR3, the DNA is TGTGCCAGTACGGACAGGGCGGGCTATGGCTACACCTTC. Protein sequence: CASTDRAGYGYTF. The chain employs TRBV6-1 and TRBJ1-2; 8 nucleotides align to TRBD1. Germline trimming cut 9 bases from V and 4 bases from J; bases unmatched to any gene: 7. Germline V gives CDR1 MNHNS, CDR2 SASEGT. The CDR3 totals 13 residues.

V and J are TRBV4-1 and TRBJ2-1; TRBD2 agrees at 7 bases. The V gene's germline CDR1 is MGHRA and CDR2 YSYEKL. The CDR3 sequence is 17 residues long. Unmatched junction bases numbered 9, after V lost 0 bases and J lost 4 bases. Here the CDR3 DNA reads TGCGCCAGCAGCCAAGATCGGGCTAGCGGCTTGTACAATGAGCAGTTCTTC. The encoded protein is CASSQDRASGLYNEQFF.

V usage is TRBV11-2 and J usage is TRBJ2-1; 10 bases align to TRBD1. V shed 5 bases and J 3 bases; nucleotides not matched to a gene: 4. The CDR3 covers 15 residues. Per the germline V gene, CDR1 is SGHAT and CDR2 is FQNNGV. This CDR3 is CASSRQGASYNEQFF. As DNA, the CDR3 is TGTGCCAGCAGCCGACAGGGGGCCAGCTACAATGAGCAGTTCTTC.

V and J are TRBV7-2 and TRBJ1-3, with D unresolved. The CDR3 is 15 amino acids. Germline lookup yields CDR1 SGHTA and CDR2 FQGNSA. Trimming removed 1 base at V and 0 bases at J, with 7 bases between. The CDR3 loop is CASSLGPNSGNTIYF. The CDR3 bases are TGTGCCAGCAGCTTAGGGCCAAACTCTGGAAACACCATATATTTT.

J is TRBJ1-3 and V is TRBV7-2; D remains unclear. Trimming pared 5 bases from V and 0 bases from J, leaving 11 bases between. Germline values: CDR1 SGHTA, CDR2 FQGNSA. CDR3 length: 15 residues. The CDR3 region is CASSLDSRSGNTIYF. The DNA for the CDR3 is TGTGCCAGCAGCCTTGACTCCCGCTCTGGAAACACCATATATTTT.

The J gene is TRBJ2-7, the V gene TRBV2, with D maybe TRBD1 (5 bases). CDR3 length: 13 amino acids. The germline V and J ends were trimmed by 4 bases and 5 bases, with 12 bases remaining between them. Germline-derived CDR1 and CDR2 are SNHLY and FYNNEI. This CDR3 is CASSAGGADEQYF. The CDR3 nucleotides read TGTGCCAGCAGTGCGGGTGGGGCGGACGAGCAGTACTTC.

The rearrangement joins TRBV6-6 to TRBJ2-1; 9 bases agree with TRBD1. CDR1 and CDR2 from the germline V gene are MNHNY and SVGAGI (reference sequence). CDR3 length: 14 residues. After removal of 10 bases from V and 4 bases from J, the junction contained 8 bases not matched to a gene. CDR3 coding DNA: TGTGCCACCCGCCGGGACAGGGATTACAATGAGCAGTTCTTC. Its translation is CATRRDRDYNEQFF.

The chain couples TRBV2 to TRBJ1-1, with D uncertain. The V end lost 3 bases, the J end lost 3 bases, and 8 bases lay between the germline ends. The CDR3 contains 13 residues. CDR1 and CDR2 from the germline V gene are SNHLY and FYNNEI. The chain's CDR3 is CASSDERDTEAFF. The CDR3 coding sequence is TGTGCCAGCAGTGATGAGCGGGACACTGAAGCTTTCTTT.

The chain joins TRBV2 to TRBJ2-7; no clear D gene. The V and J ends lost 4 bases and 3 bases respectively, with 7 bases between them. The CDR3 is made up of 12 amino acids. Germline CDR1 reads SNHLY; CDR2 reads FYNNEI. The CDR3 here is CASSGQFYEQYF. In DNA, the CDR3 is TGTGCCAGCAGTGGGCAGTTCTACGAGCAGTACTTC.

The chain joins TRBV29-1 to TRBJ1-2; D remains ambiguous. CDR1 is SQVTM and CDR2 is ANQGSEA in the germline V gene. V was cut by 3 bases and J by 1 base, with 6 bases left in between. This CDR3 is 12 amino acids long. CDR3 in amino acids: CSVDRGNYGYTF. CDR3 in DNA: TGCAGCGTTGATCGCGGTAACTATGGCTACACCTTC.